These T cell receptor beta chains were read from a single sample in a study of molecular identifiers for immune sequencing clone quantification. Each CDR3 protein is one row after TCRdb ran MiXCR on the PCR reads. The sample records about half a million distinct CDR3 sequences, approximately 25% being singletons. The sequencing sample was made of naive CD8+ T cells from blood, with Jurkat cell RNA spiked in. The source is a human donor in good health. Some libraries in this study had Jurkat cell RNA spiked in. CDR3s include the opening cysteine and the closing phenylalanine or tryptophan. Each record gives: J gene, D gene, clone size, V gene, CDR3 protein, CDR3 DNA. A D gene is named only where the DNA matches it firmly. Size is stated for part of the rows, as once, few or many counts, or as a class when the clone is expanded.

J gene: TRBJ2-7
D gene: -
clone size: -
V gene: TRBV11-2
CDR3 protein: CASSLGQGKYKQYF
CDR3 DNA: TGTGCCAGCAGCTTAGGGCAGGGGAAGTACAAGCAGTACTTC

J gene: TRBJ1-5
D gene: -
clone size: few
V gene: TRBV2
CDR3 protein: CASSEMGSQPQHF
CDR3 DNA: TGTGCCAGCAGTGAAATGGGGTCTCAGCCCCAGCATTTT

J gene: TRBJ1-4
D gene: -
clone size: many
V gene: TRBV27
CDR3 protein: CASSLSGVTNEKLFF
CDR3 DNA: TGTGCCAGCAGTTTATCCGGAGTGACTAATGAAAAACTGTTTTTT

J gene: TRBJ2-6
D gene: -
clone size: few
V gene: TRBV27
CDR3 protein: CASSSDPGRVKTGANVLTF
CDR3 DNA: TGTGCCAGCAGTTCCGACCCCGGCAGGGTTAAAACTGGGGCCAACGTCCTGACTTTC

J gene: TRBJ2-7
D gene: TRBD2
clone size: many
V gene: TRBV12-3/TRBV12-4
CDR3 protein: CASSPDSAGGQYF
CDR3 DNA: TGTGCCAGCAGCCCCGACTCGGCGGGAGGGCAGTACTTC

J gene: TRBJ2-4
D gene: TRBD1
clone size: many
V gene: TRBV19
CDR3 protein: CASSIESGGTIQYF
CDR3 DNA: TGTGCCAGTAGTATAGAGTCAGGGGGCACCATTCAGTACTTC

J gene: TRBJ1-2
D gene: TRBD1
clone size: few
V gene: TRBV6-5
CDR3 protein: CASSPTGGPYYGYTF
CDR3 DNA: TGTGCCAGCAGTCCCACAGGGGGCCCGTACTATGGCTACACCTTC

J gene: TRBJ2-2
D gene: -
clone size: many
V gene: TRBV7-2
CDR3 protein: CASSLLWENTGELFF
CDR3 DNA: TGTGCCAGCAGCTTATTGTGGGAGAACACCGGGGAGCTGTTTTTT

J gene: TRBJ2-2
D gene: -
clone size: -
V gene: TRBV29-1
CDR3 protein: CSVDEGVNTGELFF
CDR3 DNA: TGCAGCGTTGACGAGGGAGTGAACACCGGGGAGCTGTTTTTT

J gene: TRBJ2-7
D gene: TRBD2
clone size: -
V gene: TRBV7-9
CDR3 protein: CASSLDAGATYEQYF
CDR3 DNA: TGTGCCAGCAGCTTAGATGCGGGAGCCACCTACGAGCAGTACTTC

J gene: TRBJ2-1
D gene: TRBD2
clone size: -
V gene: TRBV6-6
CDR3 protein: CASSYPDSGRATYNEQFF
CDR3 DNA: TGTGCCAGCAGTTACCCAGATAGCGGGAGGGCCACCTACAATGAGCAGTTCTTC

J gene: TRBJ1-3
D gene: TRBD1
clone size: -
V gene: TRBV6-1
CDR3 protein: CASSEDRGSGNTIYF
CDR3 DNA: TGTGCCAGCAGCGAGGACAGGGGCTCTGGAAACACCATATATTTT

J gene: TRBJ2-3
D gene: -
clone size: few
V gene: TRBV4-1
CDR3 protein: CASSRVDIDTDTQYF
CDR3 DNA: TGCGCCAGCAGCCGAGTGGATATCGACACAGATACGCAGTATTTT

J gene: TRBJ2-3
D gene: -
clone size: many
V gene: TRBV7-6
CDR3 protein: CASSLTRVTDTDTQYF
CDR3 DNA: TGTGCCAGCAGCCTCACCCGGGTCACGGACACAGATACGCAGTATTTT

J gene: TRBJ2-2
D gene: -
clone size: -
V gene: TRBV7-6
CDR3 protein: CASSLSLGQRMNGGELFF
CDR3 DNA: TGTGCCAGCAGCTTAAGTTTGGGACAACGAATGAATGGCGGGGAGCTGTTTTTT

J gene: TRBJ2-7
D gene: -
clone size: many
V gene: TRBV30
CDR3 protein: CAWEPLTDEQYF
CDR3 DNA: TGTGCCTGGGAACCCCTCACGGACGAGCAGTACTTC

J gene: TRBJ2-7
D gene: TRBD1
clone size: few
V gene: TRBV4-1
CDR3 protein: CASSQKDRSSYEQYF
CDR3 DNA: TGCGCCAGCAGCCAGAAGGACAGGAGCTCCTACGAGCAGTACTTC

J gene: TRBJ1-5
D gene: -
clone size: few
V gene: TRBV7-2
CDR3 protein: CASSSWGNQPQHF
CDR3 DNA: TGTGCCAGCAGCTCTTGGGGGAATCAGCCCCAGCATTTT

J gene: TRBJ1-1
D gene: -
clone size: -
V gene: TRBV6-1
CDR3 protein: CASSEALGRLPNTEAFF
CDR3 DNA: TGTGCCAGCAGTGAAGCGCTCGGGAGACTACCTAACACTGAAGCTTTCTTT

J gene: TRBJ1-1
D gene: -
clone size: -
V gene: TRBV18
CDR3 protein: CASSPVDLPHTEAFF
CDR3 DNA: TGTGCCAGCTCACCAGTCGACTTACCCCACACTGAAGCTTTCTTT

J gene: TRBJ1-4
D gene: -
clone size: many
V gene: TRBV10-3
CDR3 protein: CAISDNPNEKLFF
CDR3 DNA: TGTGCCATCAGTGATAACCCAAATGAAAAACTGTTTTTT

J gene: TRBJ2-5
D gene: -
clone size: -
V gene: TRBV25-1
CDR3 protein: CASSEFWTDQETQYF
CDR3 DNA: TGTGCCAGCAGTGAATTCTGGACAGATCAAGAGACCCAGTACTTC

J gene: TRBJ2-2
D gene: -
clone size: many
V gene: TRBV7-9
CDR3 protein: CASSGAGDRSVPGELFF
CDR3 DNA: TGTGCCAGCAGCGGGGCGGGCGACCGCTCAGTTCCCGGGGAGCTGTTTTTT

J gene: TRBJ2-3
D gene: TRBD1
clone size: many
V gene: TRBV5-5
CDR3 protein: CASSQGGQGLRTDTQYF
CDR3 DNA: TGTGCCAGCAGCCAGGGGGGACAGGGTTTGCGCACAGATACGCAGTATTTT

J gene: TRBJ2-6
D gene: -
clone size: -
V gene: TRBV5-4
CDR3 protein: CASSLAPDWKSSSGANVLTF
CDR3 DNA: TGTGCCAGCAGCTTGGCCCCCGACTGGAAATCGAGCTCTGGGGCCAACGTCCTGACTTTC

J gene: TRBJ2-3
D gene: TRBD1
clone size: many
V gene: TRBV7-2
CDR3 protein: CASSSTGGSTDTQYF
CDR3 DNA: TGTGCCAGCAGCTCGACAGGGGGTAGCACAGATACGCAGTATTTT

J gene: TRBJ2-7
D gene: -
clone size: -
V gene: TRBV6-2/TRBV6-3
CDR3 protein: CASREPHLEQYF
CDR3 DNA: TGTGCCAGCCGGGAACCTCATCTCGAGCAGTACTTC

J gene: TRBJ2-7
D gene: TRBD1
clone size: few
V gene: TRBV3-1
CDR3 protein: CASSQGTGGGLDEQYF
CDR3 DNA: TGTGCCAGCAGCCAGGGGACAGGGGGCGGACTCGACGAGCAGTACTTC

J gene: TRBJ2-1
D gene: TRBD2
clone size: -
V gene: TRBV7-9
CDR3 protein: CASSQRPGLAGGPDEQFF
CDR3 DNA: TGTGCCAGCAGCCAACGGCCGGGACTAGCGGGAGGGCCTGATGAGCAGTTCTTC

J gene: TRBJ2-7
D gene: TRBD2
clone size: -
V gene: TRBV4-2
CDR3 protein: CASSQQAGPTGRSYEQYF
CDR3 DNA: TGTGCCAGCAGCCAACAAGCGGGACCTACTGGGCGCTCCTACGAGCAGTACTTC

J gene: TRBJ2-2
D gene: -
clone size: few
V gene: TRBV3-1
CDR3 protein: CASSQERGEGNTGELFF
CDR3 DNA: TGTGCCAGCAGCCAAGAGCGCGGGGAAGGGAACACCGGGGAGCTGTTTTTT

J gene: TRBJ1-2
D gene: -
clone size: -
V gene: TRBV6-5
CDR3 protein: CASSPTRYDYGYTF
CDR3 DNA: TGTGCCAGCAGTCCCACCAGGTACGACTATGGCTACACCTTC

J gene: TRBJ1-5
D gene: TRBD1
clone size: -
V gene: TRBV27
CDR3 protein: CASSSYRDRKNSNQPQHF
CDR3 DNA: TGTGCCAGCAGTTCCTACCGGGACAGGAAAAATAGCAATCAGCCCCAGCATTTT

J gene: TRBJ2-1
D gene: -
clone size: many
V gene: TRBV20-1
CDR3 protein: CSALAPGQFF
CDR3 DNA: TGCAGTGCCCTGGCCCCCGGGCAGTTCTTC

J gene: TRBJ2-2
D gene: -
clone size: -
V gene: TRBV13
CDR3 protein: CASSLRGETLTRELFF
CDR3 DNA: TGTGCCAGCAGCTTACGTGGGGAAACCCTAACCAGGGAGCTGTTTTTT

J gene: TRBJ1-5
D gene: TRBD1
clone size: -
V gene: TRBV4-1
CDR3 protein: CASSQSTGEYQPQHF
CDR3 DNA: TGCGCCAGCAGTCAGTCGACAGGGGAATATCAGCCCCAGCATTTT

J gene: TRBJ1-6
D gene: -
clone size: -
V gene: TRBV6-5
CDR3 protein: CASSYSWVGGSPLHF
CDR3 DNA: TGTGCCAGCAGTTACTCGTGGGTTGGGGGTTCACCCCTCCACTTT

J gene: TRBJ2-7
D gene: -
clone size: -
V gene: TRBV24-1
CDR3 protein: CGLGVSLLEQYF
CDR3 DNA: TGTGGCTTGGGGGTATCCCTCCTGGAGCAGTACTTC

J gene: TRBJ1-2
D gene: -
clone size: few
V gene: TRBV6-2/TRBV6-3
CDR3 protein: CASSPTAGDRNYGYTF
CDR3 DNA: TGTGCCAGCAGCCCGACAGCTGGAGATCGTAACTATGGCTACACCTTC

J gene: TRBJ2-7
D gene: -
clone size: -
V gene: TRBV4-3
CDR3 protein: CASSQDYGTPYSYEQYF
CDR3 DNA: TGCGCCAGCAGCCAAGATTATGGAACACCTTACTCCTACGAGCAGTACTTC

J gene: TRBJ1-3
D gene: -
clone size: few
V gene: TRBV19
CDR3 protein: CASSDLHRAGNTIYF
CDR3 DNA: TGTGCCAGTAGTGACCTCCACAGGGCTGGAAACACCATATATTTT

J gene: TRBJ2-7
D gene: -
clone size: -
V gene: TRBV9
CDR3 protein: CASSVEAGEQYF
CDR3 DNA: TGTGCCAGCAGCGTAGAGGCGGGGGAGCAGTACTTC

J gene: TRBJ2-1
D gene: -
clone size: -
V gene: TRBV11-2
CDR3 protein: CASSLDGTHNEQFF
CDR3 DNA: TGTGCCAGCAGCTTAGATGGGACCCACAATGAGCAGTTCTTC

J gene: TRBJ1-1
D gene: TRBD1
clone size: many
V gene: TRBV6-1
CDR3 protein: CASSEWDRGGTEAFF
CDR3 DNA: TGTGCCAGCAGTGAATGGGACAGGGGTGGTACTGAAGCTTTCTTT

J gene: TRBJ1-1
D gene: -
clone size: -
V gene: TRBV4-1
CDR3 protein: CASSQLTRNTAAFF
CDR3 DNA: TGCGCCAGCAGCCAACTGACAAGGAACACTGCAGCTTTCTTT

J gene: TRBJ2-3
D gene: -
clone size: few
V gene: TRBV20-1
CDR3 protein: CSALMRYFTDTQYF
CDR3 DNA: TGCAGTGCACTCATGCGATACTTTACAGATACGCAGTATTTT

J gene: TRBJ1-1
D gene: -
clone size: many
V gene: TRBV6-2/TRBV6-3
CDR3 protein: CASSYAPGREAFF
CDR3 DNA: TGTGCCAGCAGTTACGCTCCGGGACGTGAAGCTTTCTTT

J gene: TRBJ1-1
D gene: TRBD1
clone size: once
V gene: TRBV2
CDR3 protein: CASSKVPGGGTEAFF
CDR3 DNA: TGTGCCAGCAGTAAAGTCCCAGGGGGTGGCACTGAAGCTTTCTTT

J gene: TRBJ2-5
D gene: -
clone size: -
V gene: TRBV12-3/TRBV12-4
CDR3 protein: CARKGTETQYF
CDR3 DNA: TGTGCCCGCAAAGGGACGGAGACCCAGTACTTC

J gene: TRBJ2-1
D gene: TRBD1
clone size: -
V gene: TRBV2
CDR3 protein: CASIPGTGGLDEQFF
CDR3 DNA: TGTGCCAGCATCCCAGGGACAGGGGGTTTGGATGAGCAGTTCTTC

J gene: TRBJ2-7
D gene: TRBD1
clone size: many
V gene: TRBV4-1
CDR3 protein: CASSHDRGALEQYF
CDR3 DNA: TGCGCCAGCAGCCACGACAGGGGAGCCCTCGAGCAGTACTTC

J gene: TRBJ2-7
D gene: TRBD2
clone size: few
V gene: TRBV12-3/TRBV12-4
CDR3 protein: CASSEGTSGTRPQGGQYF
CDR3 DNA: TGTGCCAGCAGTGAAGGGACTAGCGGGACCCGACCTCAAGGCGGGCAGTACTTC

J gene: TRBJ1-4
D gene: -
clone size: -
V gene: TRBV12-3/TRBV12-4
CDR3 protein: CASSLYSGGDEKLFF
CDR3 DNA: TGTGCCAGCAGTTTATATTCCGGGGGCGATGAAAAACTGTTTTTT

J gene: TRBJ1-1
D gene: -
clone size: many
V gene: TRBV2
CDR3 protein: CASSAFKGREMEAFF
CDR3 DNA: TGTGCCAGCAGTGCCTTCAAGGGACGTGAGATGGAAGCTTTCTTT

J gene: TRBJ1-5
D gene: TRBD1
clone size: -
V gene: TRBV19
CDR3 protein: CASSIGQGDQPQHF
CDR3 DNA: TGTGCCAGTAGTATCGGACAGGGAGATCAGCCCCAGCATTTT

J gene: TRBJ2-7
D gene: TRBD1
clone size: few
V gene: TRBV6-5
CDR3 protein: CASSYATGFDEQYF
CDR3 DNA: TGTGCCAGCAGTTACGCGACAGGGTTCGACGAGCAGTACTTC

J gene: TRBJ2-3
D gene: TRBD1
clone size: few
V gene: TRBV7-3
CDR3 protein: CASSLYGQGVPSTDTQYF
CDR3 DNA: TGTGCCAGCAGCTTATACGGACAGGGAGTCCCTAGCACAGATACGCAGTATTTT

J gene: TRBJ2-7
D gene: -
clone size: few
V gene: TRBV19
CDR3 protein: CASSIADPPGRSYEQYF
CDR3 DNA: TGTGCCAGTAGTATAGCCGACCCCCCGGGACGATCCTACGAGCAGTACTTC